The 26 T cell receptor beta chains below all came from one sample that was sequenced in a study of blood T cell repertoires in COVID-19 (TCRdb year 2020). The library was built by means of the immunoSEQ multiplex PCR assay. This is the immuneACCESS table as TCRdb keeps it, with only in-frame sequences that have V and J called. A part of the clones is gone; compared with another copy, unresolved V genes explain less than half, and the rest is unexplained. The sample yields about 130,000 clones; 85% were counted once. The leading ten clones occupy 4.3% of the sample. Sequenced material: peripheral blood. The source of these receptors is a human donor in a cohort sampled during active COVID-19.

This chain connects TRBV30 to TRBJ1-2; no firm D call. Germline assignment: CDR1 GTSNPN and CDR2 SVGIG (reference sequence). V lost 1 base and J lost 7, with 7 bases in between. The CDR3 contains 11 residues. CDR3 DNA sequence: TGTGCCTGGAGTGAGGGAGGTGGCTACACCTTC. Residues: CAWSEGGGYTF. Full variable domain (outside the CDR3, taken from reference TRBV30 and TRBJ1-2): SQTIHQWPATLVQPVGSPLSLECTVEGTSNPNLYWYRQAAGRGLQLLFYSVGIGQISSEVPQNLSASRPQDRQFILSSKKLLLSDSGFYLCAWSEGGGYTFGSGTRLTVV.

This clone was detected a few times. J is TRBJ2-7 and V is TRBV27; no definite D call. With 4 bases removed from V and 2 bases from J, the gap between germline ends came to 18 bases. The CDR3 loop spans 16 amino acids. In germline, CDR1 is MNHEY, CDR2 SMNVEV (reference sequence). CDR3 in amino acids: CASSSAGLSEPYEQYV. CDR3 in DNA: TGTGCCAGCAGTTCCGCCGGCCTGTCGGAGCCCTACGAGCAGTACGTC.

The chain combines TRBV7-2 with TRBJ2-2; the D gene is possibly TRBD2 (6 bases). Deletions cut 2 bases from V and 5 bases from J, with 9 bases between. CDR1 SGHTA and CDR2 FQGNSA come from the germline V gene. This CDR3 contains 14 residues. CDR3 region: CASSLSGTTGELFF. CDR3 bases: TGTGCCAGCAGCTTATCGGGGACTACCGGGGAGCTGTTTTTT.

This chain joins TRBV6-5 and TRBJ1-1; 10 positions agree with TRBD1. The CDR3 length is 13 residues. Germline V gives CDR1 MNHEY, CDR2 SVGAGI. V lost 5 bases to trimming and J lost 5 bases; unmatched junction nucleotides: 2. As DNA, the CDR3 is TGTGCCAGCAGTAGGACAGGGGGGACTGAAGCTTTCTTT. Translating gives CASSRTGGTEAFF.

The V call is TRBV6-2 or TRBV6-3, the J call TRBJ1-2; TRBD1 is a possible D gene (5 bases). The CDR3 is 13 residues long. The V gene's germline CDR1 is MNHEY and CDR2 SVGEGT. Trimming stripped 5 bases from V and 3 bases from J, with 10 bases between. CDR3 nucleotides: TGTGCCAGCAGTAAGGGGCTCGACTATGGCTACACCTTC. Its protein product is CASSKGLDYGYTF.

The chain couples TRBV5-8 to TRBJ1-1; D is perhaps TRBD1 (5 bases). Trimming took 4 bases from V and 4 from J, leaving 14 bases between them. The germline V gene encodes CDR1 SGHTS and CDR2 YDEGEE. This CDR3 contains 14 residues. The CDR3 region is CASSLGQVGTEAFF. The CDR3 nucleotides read TGTGCCAGCAGCCTAGGACAAGTCGGCACTGAAGCTTTCTTT.

CDR3 nucleotide sequence: TGTGCCAGAAGCACGATAACCGGAGGAGTTAATGAAAAACTGTTTTTT. Translation: CARSTITGGVNEKLFF. The chain joins TRBV5-3 to TRBJ1-4; D is undetermined. TRBV5-3 belongs to the ORF category, with a function that is uncertain. The CDR3 has 16 residues. Deletions cut 4 bases from V and 4 bases from J, with 17 bases between.

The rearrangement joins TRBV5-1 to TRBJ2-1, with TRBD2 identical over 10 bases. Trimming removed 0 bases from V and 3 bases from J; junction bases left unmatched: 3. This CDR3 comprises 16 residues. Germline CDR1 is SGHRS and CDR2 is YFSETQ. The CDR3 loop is CASSLGLAGDYNEQFF. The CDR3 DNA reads TGCGCCAGCAGCTTGGGGCTAGCGGGGGACTACAATGAGCAGTTCTTC.

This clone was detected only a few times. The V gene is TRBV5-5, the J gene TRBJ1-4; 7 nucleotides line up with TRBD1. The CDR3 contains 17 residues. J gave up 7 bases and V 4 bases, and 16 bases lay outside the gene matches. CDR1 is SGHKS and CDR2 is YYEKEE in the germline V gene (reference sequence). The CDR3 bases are TGTGCCAGCAGCACCATGGCCCGAACAGGGGTGACTGAAAAACTGTTTTTT. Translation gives CASSTMARTGVTEKLFF.

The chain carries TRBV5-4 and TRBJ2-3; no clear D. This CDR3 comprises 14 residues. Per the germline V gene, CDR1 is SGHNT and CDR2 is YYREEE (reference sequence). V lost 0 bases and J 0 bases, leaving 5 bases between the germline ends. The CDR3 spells CASSLERSTDTQYF. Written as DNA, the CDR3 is TGTGCCAGCAGCTTGGAACGGAGCACAGATACGCAGTATTTT.

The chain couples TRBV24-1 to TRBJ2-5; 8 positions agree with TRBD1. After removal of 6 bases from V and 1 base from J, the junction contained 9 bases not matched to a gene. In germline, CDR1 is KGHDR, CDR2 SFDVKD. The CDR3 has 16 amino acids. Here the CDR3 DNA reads TGTGCCACCAGTCAGTTAGGACAGGGCATCCAAGAGACCCAGTACTTC. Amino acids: CATSQLGQGIQETQYF.

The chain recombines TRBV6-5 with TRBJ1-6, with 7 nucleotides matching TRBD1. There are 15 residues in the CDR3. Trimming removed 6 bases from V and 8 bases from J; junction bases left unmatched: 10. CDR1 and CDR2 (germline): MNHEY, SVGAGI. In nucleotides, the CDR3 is TGTGCCAGCAGCCGGGACAGCCCCTGGGATTCACCCCTCCACTTT. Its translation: CASSRDSPWDSPLHF.

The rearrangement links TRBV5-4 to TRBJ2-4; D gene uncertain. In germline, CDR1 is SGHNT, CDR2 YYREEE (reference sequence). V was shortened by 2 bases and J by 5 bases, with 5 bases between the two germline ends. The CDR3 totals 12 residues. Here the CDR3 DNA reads TGTGCCAGCAGCTTAGAGGAAAACATTCAGTACTTC. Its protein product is CASSLEENIQYF.

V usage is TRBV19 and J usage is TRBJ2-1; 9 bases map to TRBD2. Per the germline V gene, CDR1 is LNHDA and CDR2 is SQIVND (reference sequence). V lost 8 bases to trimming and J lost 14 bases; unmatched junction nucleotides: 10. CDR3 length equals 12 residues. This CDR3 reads CASAPLAGRKFF. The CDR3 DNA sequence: TGTGCCAGTGCTCCCCTAGCGGGGAGAAAGTTCTTC.

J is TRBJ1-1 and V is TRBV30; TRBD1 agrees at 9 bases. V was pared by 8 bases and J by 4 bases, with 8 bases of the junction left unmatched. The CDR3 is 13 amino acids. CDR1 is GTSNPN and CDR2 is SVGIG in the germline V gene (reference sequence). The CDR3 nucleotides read TGTGCCAGGACAGGGGATGGGGGCACTGAAGCTTTCTTT. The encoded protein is CARTGDGGTEAFF.

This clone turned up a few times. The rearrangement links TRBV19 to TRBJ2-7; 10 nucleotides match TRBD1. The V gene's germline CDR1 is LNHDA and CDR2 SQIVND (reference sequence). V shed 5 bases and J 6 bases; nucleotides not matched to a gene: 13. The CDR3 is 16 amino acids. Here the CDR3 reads CASSVLRGTGVGEQYF. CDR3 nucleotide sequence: TGTGCCAGTAGTGTACTCAGAGGGACAGGGGTTGGCGAGCAGTACTTC.

CDR3 region: CASRDREAGYTF. In nucleotides, the CDR3 is TGCGCCAGCAGGGACAGGGAGGCTGGCTACACCTTC. The genes are TRBV10-1 and TRBJ1-2; 8 bases agree with TRBD1. The CDR3 totals 12 residues. V trimming: 6 bases; J trimming: 7 bases; junction bases outside the gene matches: 4. The V gene's germline CDR1 is WNHNN and CDR2 SYGVQD (reference sequence).

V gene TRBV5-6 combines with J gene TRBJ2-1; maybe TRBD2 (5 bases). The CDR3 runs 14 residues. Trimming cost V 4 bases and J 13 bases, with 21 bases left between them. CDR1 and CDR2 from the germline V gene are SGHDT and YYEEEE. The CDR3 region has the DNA TGTGCCAGCAGCCGTCTCTCGGGATCGGTCGGACAGTTCTTC. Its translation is CASSRLSGSVGQFF.

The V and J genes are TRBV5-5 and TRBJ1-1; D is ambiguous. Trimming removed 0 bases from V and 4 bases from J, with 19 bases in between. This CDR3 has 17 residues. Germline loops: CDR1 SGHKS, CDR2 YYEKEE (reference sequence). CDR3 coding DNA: TGTGCCAGCAGCTTGGGGCCCCGGAGGACTAAGGGCACTGAAGCTTTCTTT. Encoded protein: CASSLGPRRTKGTEAFF.

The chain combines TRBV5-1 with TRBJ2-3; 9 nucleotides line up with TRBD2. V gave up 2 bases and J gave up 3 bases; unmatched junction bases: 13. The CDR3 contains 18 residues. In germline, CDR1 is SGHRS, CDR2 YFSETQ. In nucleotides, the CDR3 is TGCGCCAGCAGCTTTTTAGCCCTAGCGGGAATAGTGACAGATACGCAGTATTTT. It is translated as CASSFLALAGIVTDTQYF.

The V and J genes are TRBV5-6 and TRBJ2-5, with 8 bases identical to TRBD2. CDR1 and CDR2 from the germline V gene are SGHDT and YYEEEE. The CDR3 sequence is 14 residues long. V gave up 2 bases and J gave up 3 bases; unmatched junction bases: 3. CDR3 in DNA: TGTGCCAGCAGCTTACCGGGGGGGAAAGAGACCCAGTACTTC. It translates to CASSLPGGKETQYF.

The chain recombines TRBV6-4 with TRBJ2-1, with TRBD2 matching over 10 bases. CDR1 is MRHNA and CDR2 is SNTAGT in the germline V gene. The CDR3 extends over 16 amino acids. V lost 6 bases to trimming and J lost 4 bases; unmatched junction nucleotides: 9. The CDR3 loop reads CASSPASGGSYNEQFF. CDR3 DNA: TGTGCCAGCAGCCCTGCTAGCGGGGGTTCTTACAATGAGCAGTTCTTC.

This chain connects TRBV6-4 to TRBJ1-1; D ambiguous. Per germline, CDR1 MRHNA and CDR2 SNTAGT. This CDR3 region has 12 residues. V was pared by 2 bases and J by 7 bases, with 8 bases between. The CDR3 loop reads CASSDPPDEAFF. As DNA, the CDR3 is TGTGCCAGCAGTGACCCCCCAGATGAAGCTTTCTTT.

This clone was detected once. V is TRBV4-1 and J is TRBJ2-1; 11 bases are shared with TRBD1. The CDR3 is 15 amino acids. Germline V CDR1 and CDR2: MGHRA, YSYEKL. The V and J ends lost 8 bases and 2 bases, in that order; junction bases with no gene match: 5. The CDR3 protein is CASAGTGGTYNEQFF. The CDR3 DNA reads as TGCGCCAGCGCCGGGACAGGGGGAACCTACAATGAGCAGTTCTTC.

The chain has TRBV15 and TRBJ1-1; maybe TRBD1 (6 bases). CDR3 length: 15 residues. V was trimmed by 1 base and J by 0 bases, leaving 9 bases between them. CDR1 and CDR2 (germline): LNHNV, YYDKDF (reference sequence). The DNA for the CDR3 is TGTGCCACCAGCAGAGGCGAGGGGGTGAACACTGAAGCTTTCTTT. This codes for CATSRGEGVNTEAFF.

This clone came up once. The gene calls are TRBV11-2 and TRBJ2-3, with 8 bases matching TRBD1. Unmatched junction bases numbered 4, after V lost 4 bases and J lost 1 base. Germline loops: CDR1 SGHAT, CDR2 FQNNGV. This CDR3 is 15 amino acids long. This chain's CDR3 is CASSSSTGGTDTQYF. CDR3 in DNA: TGTGCCAGCAGCTCGTCGACAGGGGGCACAGATACGCAGTATTTT. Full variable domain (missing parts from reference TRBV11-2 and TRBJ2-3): EAGVAQSPRYKIIEKRQSVAFWCNPISGHATLYWYQQILGQGPKLLIQFQNNGVVDDSQLPKDRFSAERLKGVDSTLKIQPAKLEDSAVYLCASSSSTGGTDTQYFGPGTRLTVL.